This TCR beta chain originates from a study of identical twins. Donors uniformly comprised healthy Caucasians. Germline CDR1 SGDLS, CDR2 YYNGEE. This CDR3 has 14 amino acids. Trimming left V 2 bases short and J 2 bases short, with 8 bases between. MiXCR, run by TCRdb on the 5' RACE reads, gives a single entry per CDR3 protein. The profile shows 250,000 to 350,000 distinct CDR3 sequences, roughly 9.8% of them singletons. The same data also went into a second study, on yellow fever vaccine responses in identical twins.

Material for sequencing was CD8+ T cells sorted from blood. The receptor's source is a woman aged 18-29 years in good health. J is TRBJ1-3 and V is TRBV9, with D possibly matching TRBD1 (6 bases). The CDR3 region is CASSVGTTGNTIYF. The CDR3 DNA sequence: TGTGCCAGCAGCGTTGGGACAACTGGAAACACCATATATTTT.